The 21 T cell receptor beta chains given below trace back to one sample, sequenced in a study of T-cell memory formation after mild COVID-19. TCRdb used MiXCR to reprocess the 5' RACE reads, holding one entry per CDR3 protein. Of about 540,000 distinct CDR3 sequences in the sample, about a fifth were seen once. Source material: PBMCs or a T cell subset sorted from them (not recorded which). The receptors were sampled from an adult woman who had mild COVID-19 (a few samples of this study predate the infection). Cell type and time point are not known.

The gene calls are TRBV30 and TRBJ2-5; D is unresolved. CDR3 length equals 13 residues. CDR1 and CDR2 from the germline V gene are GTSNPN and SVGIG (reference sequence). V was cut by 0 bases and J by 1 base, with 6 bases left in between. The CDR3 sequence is CAWSVFSQETQYF. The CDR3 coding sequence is TGTGCCTGGAGTGTATTCAGCCAAGAGACCCAGTACTTC.

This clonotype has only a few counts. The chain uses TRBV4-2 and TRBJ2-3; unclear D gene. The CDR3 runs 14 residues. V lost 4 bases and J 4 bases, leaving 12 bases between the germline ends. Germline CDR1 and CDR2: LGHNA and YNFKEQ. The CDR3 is CASSRGKGADTQYF. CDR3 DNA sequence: TGTGCCAGCAGCCGTGGTAAAGGAGCAGATACGCAGTATTTT.

CDR3 DNA: TGTCTCACTAGCGGGACTGCAGATACGCAGTATTTT. Encoded protein: CLTSGTADTQYF. The chain recombines TRBV6-5 with TRBJ2-3; 10 bases match TRBD2. The germline V gene has CDR1 MNHEY and CDR2 SVGAGI. The CDR3 length is 12 residues.

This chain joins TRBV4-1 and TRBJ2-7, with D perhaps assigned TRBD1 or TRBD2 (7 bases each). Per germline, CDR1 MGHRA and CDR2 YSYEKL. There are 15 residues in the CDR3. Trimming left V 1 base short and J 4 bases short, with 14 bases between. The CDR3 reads CASSQGEGARYEQYF. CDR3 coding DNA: TGCGCCAGCAGCCAAGGGGAGGGGGCGCGGTACGAGCAGTACTTC.

In DNA form, the CDR3 reads TGTGCCAGCAGCTTGGGGCTAGAGCACGAGCAGTACTTC. Its protein is CASSLGLEHEQYF. The rearrangement uses TRBV5-8 and TRBJ2-7; unclear D gene. Germline V gene data show CDR1 as SGHTS and CDR2 as YDEGEE. The CDR3 has 13 amino acids. The ends were cut back, 0 bases at V and 5 bases at J, with 9 bases in the middle.

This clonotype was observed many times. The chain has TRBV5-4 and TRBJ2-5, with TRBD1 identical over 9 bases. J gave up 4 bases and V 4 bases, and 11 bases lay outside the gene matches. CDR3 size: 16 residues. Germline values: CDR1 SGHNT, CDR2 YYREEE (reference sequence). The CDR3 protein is CASSHEPRQGGETQYF. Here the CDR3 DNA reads TGTGCCAGCAGCCATGAGCCACGACAGGGGGGAGAGACCCAGTACTTC.

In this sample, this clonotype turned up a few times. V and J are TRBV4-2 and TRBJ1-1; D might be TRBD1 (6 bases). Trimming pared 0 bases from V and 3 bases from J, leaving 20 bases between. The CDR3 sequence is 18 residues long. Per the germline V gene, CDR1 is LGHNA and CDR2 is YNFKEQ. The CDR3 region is CASSQDLTGFGRDTEAFF. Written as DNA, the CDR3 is TGTGCCAGCAGCCAAGATCTCACAGGGTTTGGGAGGGACACTGAAGCTTTCTTT.

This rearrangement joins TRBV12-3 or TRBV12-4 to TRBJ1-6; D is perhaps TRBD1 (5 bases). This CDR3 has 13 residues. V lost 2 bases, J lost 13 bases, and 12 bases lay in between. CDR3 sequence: CASSLIQGMPLHF. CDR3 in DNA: TGTGCCAGCAGTTTAATCCAGGGTATGCCCCTCCACTTT.

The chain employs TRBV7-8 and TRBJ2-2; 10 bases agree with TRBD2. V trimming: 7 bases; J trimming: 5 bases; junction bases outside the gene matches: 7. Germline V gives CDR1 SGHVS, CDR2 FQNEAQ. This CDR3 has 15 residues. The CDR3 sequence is CASTPGLAQTGELFF. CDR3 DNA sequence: TGTGCCAGCACCCCGGGACTAGCGCAGACCGGGGAGCTGTTTTTT.

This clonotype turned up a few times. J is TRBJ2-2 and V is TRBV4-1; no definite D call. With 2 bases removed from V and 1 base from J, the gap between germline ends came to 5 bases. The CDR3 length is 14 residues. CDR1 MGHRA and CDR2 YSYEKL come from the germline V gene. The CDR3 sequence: CASSQHGNTGELFF. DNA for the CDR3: TGCGCCAGCAGCCAACACGGGAACACCGGGGAGCTGTTTTTT.

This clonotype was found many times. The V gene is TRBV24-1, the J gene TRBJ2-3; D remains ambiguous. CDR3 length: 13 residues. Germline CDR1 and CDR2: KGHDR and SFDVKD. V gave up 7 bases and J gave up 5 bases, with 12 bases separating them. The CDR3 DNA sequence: TGTGCCACCAGGGCAGTTGGTGAAGATACGCAGTATTTT. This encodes CATRAVGEDTQYF.

CDR3 sequence reads: CASSAGGISVEQYF. In nucleotides, the CDR3 is TGTGCCAGCAGCGCGGGCGGGATATCAGTCGAGCAGTACTTC. The chain carries TRBV6-2 or TRBV6-3 and TRBJ2-7, with a weak D call TRBD2 (6 bases). Germline assignment: CDR1 MNHEY and CDR2 SVGEGT. V lost 6 bases, J lost 6 bases, and 18 bases lay in between. The CDR3 loop spans 14 amino acids.

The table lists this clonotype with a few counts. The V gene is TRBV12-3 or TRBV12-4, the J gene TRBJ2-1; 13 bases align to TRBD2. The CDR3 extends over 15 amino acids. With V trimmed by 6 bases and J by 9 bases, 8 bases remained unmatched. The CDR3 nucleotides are TGTGCCAGCAGCCCGACTAGCGGGGGGCTGGGTGAGCAGTTCTTC. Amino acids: CASSPTSGGLGEQFF.

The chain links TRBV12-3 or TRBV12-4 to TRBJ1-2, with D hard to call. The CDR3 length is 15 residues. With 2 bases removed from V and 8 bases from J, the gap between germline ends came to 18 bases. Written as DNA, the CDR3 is TGTGCCAGCAGTTTACACCCCCTTCTCGATGAAGGCTACACCTTC. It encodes CASSLHPLLDEGYTF.

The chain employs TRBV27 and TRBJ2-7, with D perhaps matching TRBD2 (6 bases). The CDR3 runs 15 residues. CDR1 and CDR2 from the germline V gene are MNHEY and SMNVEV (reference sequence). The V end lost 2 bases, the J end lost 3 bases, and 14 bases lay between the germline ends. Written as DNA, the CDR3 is TGTGCCAGCAGTTTAGGGGCGACTAGTATCTACGAGCAGTACTTC. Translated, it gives CASSLGATSIYEQYF.

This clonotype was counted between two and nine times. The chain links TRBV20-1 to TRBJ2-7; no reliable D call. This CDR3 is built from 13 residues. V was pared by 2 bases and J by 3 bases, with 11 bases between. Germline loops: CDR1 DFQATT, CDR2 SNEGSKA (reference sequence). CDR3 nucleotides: TGCAGTGCTAGAACGTACAGATTCTACGAGCAGTACTTC. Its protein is CSARTYRFYEQYF.

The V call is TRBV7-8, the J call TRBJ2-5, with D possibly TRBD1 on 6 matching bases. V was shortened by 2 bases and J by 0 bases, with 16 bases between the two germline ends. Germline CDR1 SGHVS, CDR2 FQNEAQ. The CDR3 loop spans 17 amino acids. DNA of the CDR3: TGTGCCAGCAGCTTAACTCGAGGACAGTCGTACCAAGAGACCCAGTACTTC. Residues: CASSLTRGQSYQETQYF.

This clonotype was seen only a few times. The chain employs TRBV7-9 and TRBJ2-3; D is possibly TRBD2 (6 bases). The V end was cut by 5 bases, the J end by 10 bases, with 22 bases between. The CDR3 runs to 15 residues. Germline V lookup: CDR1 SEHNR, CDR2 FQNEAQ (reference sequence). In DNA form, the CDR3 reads TGTGCCAGCAGCAACCGGGAGACCCCCCCTGATCCGCAGTATTTT. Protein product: CASSNRETPPDPQYF.

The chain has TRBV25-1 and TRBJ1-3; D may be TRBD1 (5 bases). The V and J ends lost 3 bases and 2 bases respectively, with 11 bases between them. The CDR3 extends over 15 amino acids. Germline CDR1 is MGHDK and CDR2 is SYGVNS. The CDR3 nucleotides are TGTGCCAGCAGTGATTCCCCCAGGGCTGGAAACACCATATATTTT. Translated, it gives CASSDSPRAGNTIYF.

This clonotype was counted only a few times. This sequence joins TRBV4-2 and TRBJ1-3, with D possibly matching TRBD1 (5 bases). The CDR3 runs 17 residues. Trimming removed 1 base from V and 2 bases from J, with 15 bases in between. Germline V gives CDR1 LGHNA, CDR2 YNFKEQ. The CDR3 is CASSQVAGPRTGNTIYF. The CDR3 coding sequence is TGTGCCAGCAGCCAAGTTGCAGGGCCCAGGACTGGAAACACCATATATTTT.

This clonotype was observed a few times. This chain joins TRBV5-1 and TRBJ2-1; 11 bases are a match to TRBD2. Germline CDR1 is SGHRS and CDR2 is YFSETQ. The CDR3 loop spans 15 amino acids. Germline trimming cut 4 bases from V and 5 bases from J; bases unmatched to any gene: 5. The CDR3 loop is CASSLTSGVHNEQFF. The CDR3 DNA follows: TGCGCCAGCAGCCTGACTAGCGGGGTACACAATGAGCAGTTCTTC.